This is a list of T cell receptor beta chains from one sample in a study of blood T cell repertoires in COVID-19. Data came from immunoSEQ multiplex PCR; TCRdb stores just in-frame clones and leaves some out. The data show 210,000 or so clones, roughly four fifths seen once. The sample was peripheral blood. Source of these receptors: a woman aged 40 to 50 with acute or convalescent COVID-19. Both conserved end residues are part of each CDR3. Each record gives: V gene, CDR3 protein.

V gene: TRBV2; CDR3 protein: CASSAAGYAEAFF
V gene: TRBV27; CDR3 protein: CASSFGVHGELFF
V gene: TRBV27; CDR3 protein: CASSSPGRLRDTQYF
V gene: TRBV3-1/TRBV3-2; CDR3 protein: CASSRRMGLAGNEQFF
V gene: TRBV6-2/TRBV6-3; CDR3 protein: CASSYWPRDGYTF
V gene: TRBV30; CDR3 protein: CAWSLQGSSPLHF
V gene: TRBV4-1; CDR3 protein: CASSQKVEGSPLHF
V gene: TRBV19; CDR3 protein: CASSRSGANVLTF
V gene: TRBV3-1/TRBV3-2; CDR3 protein: CASSPGAEGGNEQFF
V gene: TRBV7-6; CDR3 protein: CASSPGTGGHSEAFF
V gene: TRBV7-9; CDR3 protein: CASSLRTSGLRETQYF
V gene: TRBV23-1; CDR3 protein: CASSHPKPGTSSNQPQHF
V gene: TRBV9; CDR3 protein: CASSVDTPQGVKNIQYF
V gene: TRBV5-1; CDR3 protein: CASSLRLAGGADTQYF
V gene: TRBV11-2; CDR3 protein: CASSQAGAYGYTF
V gene: TRBV10-1; CDR3 protein: CASSGQGAVTEAFF
V gene: TRBV5-6; CDR3 protein: CASSLQQPIRGQGYTF
V gene: TRBV10-2; CDR3 protein: CASSGAGAVSTDTQYF
V gene: TRBV6-2/TRBV6-3; CDR3 protein: CASSVASGSGEQYF
V gene: TRBV30; CDR3 protein: CAWRGGNNEKLFF
V gene: TRBV4-3; CDR3 protein: CASSPRLASPYEQYF
V gene: TRBV28; CDR3 protein: CASSLSGDGNTIYF
V gene: TRBV18; CDR3 protein: CASSPSGIGELFF
V gene: TRBV6-5; CDR3 protein: CASIWDRSYNEQFF
V gene: TRBV29-1; CDR3 protein: CSPWSGNTEAFF
V gene: TRBV19; CDR3 protein: CASSIDGDRGRNEQFF
V gene: TRBV30; CDR3 protein: CAWSKTGRSTGELFF